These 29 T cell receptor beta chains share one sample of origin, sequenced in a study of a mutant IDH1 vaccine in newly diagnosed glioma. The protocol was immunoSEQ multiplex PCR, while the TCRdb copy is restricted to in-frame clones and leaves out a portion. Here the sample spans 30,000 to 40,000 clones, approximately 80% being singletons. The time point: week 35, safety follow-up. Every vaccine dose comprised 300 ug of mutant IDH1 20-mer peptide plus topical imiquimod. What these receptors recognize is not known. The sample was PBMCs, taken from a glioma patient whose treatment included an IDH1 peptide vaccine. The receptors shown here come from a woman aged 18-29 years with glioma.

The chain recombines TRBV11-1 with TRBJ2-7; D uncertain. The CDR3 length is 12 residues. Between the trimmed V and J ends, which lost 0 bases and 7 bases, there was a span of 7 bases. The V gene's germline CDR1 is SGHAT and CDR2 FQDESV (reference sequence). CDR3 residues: CASSLAGDEQYF. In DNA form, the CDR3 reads TGTGCCAGCAGCTTAGCCGGAGATGAGCAGTACTTC.

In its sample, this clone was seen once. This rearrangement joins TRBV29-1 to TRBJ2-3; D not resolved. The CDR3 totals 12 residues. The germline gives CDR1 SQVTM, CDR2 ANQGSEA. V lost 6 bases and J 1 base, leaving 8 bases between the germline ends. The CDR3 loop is CSVDGGTDTQYF. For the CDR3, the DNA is TGCAGCGTGGACGGTGGCACAGATACGCAGTATTTT.

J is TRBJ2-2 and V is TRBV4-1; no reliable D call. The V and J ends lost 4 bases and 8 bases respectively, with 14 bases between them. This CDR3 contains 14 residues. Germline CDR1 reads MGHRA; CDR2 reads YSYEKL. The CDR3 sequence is CASSLALPPGELFF. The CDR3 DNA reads TGCGCCAGCAGCCTGGCGCTGCCTCCGGGGGAGCTGTTTTTT.

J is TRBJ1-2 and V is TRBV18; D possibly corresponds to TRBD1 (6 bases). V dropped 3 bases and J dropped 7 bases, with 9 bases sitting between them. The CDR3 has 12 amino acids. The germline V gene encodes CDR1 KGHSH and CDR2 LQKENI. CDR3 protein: CASSPNRAGYTF. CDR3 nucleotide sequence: TGTGCCAGCTCACCCAACAGGGCTGGCTACACCTTC.

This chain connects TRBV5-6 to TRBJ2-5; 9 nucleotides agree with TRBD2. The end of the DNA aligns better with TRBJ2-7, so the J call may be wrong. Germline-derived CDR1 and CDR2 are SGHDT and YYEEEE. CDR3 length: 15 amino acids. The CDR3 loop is CASSRYSGRPYEQYF. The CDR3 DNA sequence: TGTGCCAGCAGCCGATATAGCGGGAGACCCTACGAGCAGTACTTC.

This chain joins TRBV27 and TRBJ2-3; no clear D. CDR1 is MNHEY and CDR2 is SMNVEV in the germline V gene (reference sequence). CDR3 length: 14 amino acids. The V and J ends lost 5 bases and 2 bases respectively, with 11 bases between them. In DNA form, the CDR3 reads TGTGCCAGCAGTCCTTCCTACGCCACAGATACGCAGTATTTT. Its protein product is CASSPSYATDTQYF.

Here the CDR3 reads CASSLGGEYNEQFF. The CDR3 DNA sequence: TGCGCCAGCAGCCTAGGGGGCGAGTACAATGAGCAGTTCTTC. The chain couples TRBV4-1 to TRBJ2-1, with 7 bases aligning to TRBD1. V was pared by 4 bases and J by 4 bases, with 4 bases of the junction left unmatched. There are 14 residues in the CDR3. CDR1 is MGHRA and CDR2 is YSYEKL in the germline V gene.

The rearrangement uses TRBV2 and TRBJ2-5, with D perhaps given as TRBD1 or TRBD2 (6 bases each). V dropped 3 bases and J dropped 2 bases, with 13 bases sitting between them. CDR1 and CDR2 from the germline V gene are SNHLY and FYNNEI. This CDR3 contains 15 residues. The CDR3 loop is CASSEGGHPQETQYF. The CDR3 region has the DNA TGTGCCAGCAGTGAGGGGGGACACCCACAAGAGACCCAGTACTTC. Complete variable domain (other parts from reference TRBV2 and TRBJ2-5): EPEVTQTPSHQVTQMGQEVILRCVPISNHLYFYWYRQILGQKVEFLVSFYNNEISEKSEIFDDQFSVERPDGSNFTLKIRSTKLEDSAMYFCASSEGGHPQETQYFGPGTRLLVL.

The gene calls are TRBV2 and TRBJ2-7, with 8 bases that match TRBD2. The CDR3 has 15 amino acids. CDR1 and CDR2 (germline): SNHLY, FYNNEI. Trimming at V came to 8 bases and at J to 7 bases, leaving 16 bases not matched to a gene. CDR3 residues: CASDDGRASLWEQYF. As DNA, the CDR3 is TGTGCCAGCGATGACGGGAGGGCATCTCTTTGGGAGCAGTACTTC.

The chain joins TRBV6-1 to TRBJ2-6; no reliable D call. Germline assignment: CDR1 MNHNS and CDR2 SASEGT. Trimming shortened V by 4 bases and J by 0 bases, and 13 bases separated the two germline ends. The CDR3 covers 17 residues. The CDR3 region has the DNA TGTGCCAGCAGTGCGGTTCCACAGAGCTCTGGGGCCAACGTCCTGACTTTC. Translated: CASSAVPQSSGANVLTF.

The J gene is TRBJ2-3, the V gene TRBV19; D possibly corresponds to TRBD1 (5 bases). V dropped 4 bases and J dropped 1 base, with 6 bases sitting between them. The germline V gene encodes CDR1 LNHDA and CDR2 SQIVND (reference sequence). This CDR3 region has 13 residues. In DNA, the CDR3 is TGTGCCAGTAGTACGACAGGCACAGATACGCAGTATTTT. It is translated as CASSTTGTDTQYF.

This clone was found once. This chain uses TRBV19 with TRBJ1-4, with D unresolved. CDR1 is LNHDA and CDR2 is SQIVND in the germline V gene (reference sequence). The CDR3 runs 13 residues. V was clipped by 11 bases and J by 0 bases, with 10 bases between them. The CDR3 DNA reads TGTGCCTCAGGACGGGCAACTAATGAAAAACTGTTTTTT. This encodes CASGRATNEKLFF.

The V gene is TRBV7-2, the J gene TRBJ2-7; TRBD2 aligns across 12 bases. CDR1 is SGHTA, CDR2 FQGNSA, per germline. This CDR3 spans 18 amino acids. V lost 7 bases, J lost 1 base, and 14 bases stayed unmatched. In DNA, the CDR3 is TGTGCCAGCACGTTCCTAGCGGGAGGGCCCCTATCGTCCTACGAGCAGTACTTC. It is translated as CASTFLAGGPLSSYEQYF.

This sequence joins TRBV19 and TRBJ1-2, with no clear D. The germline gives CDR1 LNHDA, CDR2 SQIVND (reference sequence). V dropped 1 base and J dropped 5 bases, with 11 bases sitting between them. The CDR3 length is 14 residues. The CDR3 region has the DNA TGTGCCAGTAGTATAGCCACTGACACATATGGCTACACCTTC. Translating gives CASSIATDTYGYTF.

DNA for the CDR3: TGTGCCAGCAGCTTACTCGGTACGAACACCGGGGAGCTGTTTTTT. Amino acid sequence: CASSLLGTNTGELFF. The V gene is TRBV5-8, the J gene TRBJ2-2, with D hard to call. The ends were cut back, 2 bases at V and 0 bases at J, with 8 bases in the middle. CDR1 and CDR2 from the germline V gene are SGHTS and YDEGEE. The CDR3 contains 15 residues.

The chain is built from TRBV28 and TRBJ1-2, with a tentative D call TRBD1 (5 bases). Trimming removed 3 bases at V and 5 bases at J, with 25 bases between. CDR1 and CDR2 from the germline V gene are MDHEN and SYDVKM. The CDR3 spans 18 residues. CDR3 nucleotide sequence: TGTGCCAGCAGTTTTGTGTTGTCCGGGACGGGGGGATATTATGGCTACACCTTC. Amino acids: CASSFVLSGTGGYYGYTF.

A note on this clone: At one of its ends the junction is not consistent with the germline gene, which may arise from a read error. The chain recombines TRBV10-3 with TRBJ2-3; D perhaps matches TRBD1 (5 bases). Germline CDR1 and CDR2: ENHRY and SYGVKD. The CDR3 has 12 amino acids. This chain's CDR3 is CAISERQGIDAF. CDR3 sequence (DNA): TGTGCCATCAGTGAACGGCAGGGTATAGACGCTTTT.

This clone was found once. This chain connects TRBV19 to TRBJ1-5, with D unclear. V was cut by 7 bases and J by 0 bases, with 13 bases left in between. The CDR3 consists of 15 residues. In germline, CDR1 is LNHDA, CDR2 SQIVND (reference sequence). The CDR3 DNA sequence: TGTGCCAGTATCTCGCAGCTCAATAGCAATCAGCCCCAGCATTTT. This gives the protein CASISQLNSNQPQHF.

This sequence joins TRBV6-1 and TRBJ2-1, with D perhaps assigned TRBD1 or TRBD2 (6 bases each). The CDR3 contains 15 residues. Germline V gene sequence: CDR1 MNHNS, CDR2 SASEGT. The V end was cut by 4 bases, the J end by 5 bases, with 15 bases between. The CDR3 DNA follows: TGTGCCAGCAGTGGCGGGACATCGACCAACAATGAGCAGTTCTTC. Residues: CASSGGTSTNNEQFF.

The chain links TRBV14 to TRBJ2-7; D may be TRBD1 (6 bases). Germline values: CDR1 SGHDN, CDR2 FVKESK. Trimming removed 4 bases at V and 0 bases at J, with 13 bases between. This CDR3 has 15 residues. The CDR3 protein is CASSPTTGISYEQYF. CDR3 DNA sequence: TGTGCCAGCAGCCCAACCACAGGGATCTCCTACGAGCAGTACTTC. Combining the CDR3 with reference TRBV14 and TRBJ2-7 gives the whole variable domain EAGVTQFPSHSVIEKGQTVTLRCDPISGHDNLYWYRRVMGKEIKFLLHFVKESKQDESGMPNNRFLAERTGGTYSTLKVQPAELEDSGVYFCASSPTTGISYEQYFGPGTRLTVT.

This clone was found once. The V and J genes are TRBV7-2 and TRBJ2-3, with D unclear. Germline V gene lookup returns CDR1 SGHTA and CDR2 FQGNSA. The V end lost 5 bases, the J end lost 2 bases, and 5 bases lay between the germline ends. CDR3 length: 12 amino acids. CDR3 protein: CASSPPTDTQYF. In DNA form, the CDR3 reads TGTGCCAGCAGCCCCCCCACAGATACGCAGTATTTT.

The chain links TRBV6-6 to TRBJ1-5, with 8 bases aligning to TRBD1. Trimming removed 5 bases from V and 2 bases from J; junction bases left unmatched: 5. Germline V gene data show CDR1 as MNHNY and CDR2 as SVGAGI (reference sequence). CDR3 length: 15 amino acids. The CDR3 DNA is TGTGCCAGCAGTCCACCACAGGGGGGCAATCAGCCCCAGCATTTT. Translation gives CASSPPQGGNQPQHF.

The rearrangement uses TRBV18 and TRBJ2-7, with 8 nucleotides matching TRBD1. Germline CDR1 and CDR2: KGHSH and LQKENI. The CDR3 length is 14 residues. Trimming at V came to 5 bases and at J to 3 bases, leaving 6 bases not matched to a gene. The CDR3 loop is CASSTSGGSYEQYF. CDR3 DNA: TGTGCCAGCTCAACCTCAGGGGGCAGCTACGAGCAGTACTTC.

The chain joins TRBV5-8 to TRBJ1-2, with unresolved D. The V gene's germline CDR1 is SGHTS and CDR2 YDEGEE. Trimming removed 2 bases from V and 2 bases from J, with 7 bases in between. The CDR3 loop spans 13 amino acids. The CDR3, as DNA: TGTGCCAGCAGCTTAGGTTTCAACTATGGCTACACCTTC. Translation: CASSLGFNYGYTF.

The CDR3 region has the DNA TGCGCCTCCCACCGACAGTGGGGGAGACGTGAGCAGTTCTTC. It translates to CASHRQWGRREQFF. The chain joins TRBV10-1 to TRBJ2-1; D may be TRBD1 or TRBD2 (5 bases each). There are 14 residues in the CDR3. V lost 11 bases, J lost 9 bases, and 23 bases lay in between. Germline V lookup: CDR1 WNHNN, CDR2 SYGVQD (reference sequence).

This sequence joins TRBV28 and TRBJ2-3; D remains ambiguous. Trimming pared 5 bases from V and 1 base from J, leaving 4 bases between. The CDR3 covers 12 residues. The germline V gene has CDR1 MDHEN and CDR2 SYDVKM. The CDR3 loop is CASSPGTDTQYF. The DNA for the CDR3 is TGTGCCAGCAGTCCGGGCACAGATACGCAGTATTTT.

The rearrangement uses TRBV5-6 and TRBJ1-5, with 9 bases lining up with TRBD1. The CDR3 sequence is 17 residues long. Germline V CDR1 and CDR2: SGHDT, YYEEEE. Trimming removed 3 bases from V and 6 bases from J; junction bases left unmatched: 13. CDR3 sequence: CASSYSRRPTGGQPQHF. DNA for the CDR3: TGTGCCAGCAGCTACTCCCGACGGCCGACAGGGGGTCAGCCCCAGCATTTT.

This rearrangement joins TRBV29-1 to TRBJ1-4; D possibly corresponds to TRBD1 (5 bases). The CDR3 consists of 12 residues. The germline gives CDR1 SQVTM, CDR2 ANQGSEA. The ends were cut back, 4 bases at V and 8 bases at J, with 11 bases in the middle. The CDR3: CSVAAGTEKLFF. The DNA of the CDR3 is TGCAGCGTTGCAGCAGGGACGGAAAAACTGTTTTTT.

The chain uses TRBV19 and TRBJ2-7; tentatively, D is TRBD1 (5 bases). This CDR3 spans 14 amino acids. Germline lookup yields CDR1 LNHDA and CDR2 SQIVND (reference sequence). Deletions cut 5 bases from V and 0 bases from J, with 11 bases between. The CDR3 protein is CASSPKTASYEQYF. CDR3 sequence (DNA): TGTGCCAGTAGTCCTAAGACAGCCTCCTACGAGCAGTACTTC.